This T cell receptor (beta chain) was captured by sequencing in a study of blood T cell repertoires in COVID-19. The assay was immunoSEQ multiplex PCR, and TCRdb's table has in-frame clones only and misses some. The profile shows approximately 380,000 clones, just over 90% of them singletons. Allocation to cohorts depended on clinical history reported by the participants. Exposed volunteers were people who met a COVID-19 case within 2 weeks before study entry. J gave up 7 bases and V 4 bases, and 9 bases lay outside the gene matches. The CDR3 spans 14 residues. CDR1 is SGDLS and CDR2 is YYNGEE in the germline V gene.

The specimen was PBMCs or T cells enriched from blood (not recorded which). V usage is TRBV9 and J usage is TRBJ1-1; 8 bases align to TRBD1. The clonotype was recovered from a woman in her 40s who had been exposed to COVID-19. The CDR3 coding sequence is TGTGCCAGCAGCCTCCGACAGGGGACCGGTGAAGCTTTCTTT. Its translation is CASSLRQGTGEAFF.